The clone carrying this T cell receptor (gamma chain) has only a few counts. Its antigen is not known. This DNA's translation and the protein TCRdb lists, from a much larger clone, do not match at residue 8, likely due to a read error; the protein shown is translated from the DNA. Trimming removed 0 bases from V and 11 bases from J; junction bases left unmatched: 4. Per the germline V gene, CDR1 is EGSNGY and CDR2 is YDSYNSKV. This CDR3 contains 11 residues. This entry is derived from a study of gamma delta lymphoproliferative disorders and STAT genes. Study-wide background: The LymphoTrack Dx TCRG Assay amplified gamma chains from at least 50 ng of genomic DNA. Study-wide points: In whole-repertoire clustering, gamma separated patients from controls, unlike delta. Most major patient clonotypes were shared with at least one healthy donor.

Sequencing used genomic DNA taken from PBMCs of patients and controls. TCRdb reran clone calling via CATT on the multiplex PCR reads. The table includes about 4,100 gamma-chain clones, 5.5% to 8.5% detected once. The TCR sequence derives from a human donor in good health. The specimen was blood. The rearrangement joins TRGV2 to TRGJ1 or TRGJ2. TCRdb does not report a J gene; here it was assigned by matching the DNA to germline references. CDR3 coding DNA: TGTGCCACCTGGGACGGGAGGGAGAAACTCTTT. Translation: CATWDGREKLF.